This T cell receptor beta chain originates from a study of T cells after yellow fever vaccination. TCR cDNA, made by 5'RACE template switching, carried an added universal primer site and UMIs. TCRdb passed the 5' RACE reads through MiXCR, listing each CDR3 protein once. Of 450,000 to 650,000 distinct CDR3 sequences listed, about a fifth are singletons. This clonotype was seen only a few times. The target antigen is unknown. Germline V gene lookup returns CDR1 KGHDR and CDR2 SFDVKD. This CDR3 is 20 amino acids long. V gave up 3 bases and J gave up 7 bases; unmatched junction bases: 21. Study results and caveats: Relatively few clonotypes were ones that appeared in both CD4 and CD8 compartments. Abundant clonotypes from the bulk population could have been carried over as contaminants into FACS-sorted repertoires. Most primary-vaccination clones reappeared after the booster (approximately 95% CD4, 75% to 90% CD8).

The sequencing used PBMCs, collected about 20 days after the first yellow fever vaccination. The sequence derives from a man between 18 and 29 years old who received the YFV17D yellow fever vaccine. This chain uses TRBV24-1 with TRBJ1-1; TRBD1 matches 11 bases. In DNA form, the CDR3 reads TGTGCCACCAGTGATCTGTCCACGGACAGGGGGCCCCTACCCTGGATTGAAGCTTTCTTT. This gives the protein CATSDLSTDRGPLPWIEAFF.